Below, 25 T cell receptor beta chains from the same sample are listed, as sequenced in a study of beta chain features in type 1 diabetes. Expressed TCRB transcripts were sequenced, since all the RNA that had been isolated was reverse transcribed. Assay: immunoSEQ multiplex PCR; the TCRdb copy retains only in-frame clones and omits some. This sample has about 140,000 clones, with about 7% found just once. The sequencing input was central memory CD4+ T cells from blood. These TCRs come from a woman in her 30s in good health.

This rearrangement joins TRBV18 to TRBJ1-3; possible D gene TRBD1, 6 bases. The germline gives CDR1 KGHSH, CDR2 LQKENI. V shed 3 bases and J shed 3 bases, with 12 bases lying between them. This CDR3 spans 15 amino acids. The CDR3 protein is CASSPAGAIGNTIYF. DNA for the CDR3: TGTGCCAGCTCACCTGCAGGGGCGATTGGAAACACCATATATTTT. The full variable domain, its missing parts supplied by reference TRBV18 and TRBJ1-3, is NAGVMQNPRHLVRRRGQEARLRCSPMKGHSHVYWYRQLPEEGLKFMVYLQKENIIDESGMPKERFSAEFPKEGPSILRIQQVVRGDSAAYFCASSPAGAIGNTIYFGEGSWLTVV.

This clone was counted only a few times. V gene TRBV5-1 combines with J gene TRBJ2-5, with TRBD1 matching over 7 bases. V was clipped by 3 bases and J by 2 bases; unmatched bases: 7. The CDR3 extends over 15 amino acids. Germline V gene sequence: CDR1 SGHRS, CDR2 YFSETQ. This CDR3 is CASSSSDRVQETQYF. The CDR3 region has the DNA TGCGCCAGCAGCTCAAGCGACAGGGTTCAAGAGACCCAGTACTTC.

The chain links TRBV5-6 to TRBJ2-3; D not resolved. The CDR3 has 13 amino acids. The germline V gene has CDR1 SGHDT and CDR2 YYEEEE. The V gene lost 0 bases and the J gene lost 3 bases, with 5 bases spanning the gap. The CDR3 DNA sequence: TGTGCCAGCAGCTTGGGAGCAACAGATACGCAGTATTTT. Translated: CASSLGATDTQYF.

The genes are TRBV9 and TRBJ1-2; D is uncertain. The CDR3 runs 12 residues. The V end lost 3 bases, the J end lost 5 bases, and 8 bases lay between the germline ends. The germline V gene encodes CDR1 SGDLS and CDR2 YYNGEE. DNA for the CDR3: TGTGCCAGCAGCGGGGAGAATTATGGCTACACCTTC. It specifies CASSGENYGYTF.

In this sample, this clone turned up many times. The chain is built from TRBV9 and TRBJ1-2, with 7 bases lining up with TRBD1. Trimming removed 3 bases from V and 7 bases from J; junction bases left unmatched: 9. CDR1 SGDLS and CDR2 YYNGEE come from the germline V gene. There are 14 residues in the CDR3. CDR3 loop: CASSGPQGQGGYTF. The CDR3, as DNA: TGTGCCAGCAGCGGACCACAGGGGCAGGGTGGCTACACCTTC.

Here the CDR3 DNA reads TGTGCCAGCAGCAGAGGCAATCAGCCCCAGCATTTT. It specifies CASSRGNQPQHF. This rearrangement joins TRBV7-8 to TRBJ1-5; D ambiguous. Germline V gene sequence: CDR1 SGHVS, CDR2 FQNEAQ. Trimming shortened V by 5 bases and J by 2 bases, and 4 bases separated the two germline ends. The CDR3 loop spans 12 amino acids.

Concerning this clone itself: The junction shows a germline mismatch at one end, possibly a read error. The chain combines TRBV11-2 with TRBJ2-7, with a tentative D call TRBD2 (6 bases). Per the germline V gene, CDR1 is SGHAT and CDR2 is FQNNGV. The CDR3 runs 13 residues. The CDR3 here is CASSLTSSNEQYF. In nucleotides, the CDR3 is TGTGCCAGCAGCTTAACTAGCTCCAACGAGCAGTACTTC.

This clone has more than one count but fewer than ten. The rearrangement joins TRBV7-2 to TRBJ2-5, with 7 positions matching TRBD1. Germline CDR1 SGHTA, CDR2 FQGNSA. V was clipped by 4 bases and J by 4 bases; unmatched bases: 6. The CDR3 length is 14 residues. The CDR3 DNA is TGTGCCAGCAGCTCTCCGACAGGGCCAGAGACCCAGTACTTC. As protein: CASSSPTGPETQYF.

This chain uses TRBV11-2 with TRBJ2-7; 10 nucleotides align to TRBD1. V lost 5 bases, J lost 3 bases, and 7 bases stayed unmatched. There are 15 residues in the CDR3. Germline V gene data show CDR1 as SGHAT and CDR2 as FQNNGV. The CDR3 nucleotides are TGTGCCAGCAGCATCCCCGGGACAGGGGTCTACGAGCAGTACTTC. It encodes CASSIPGTGVYEQYF.

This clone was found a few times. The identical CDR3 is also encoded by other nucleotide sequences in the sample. This CDR3 is CASSLRTGSVETQYF. As DNA, the CDR3 is TGTGCCAGCAGCCTTCGGACAGGGTCTGTTGAGACCCAGTACTTC. This chain joins TRBV7-2 and TRBJ2-5; 8 bases line up with TRBD1. J lost 5 bases, V lost 5 bases, and 10 bases had no gene match. Germline loops: CDR1 SGHTA, CDR2 FQGNSA. The CDR3 contains 15 residues. Filled out from reference TRBV7-2 and TRBJ2-5, the complete variable domain reads GAGVSQSPSNKVTEKGKDVELRCDPISGHTALYWYRQSLGQGLEFLIYFQGNSAPDKSGLPSDRFSAERTGGSVSTLTIQRTQQEDSAVYLCASSLRTGSVETQYFGPGTRLLVL.

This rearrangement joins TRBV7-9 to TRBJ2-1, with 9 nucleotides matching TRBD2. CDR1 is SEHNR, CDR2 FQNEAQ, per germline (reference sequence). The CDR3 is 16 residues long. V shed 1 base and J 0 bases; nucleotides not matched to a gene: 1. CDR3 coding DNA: TGTGCCAGCAGCTTAGTTAGCGGGAGCTCCTACAATGAGCAGTTCTTC. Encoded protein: CASSLVSGSSYNEQFF.

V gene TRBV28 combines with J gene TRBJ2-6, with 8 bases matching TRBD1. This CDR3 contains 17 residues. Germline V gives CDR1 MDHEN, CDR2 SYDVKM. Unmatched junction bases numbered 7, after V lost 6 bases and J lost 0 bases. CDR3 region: CASRIQGVGSGANVLTF. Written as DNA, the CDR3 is TGTGCCAGCAGGATACAGGGGGTGGGCTCTGGGGCCAACGTCCTGACTTTC.

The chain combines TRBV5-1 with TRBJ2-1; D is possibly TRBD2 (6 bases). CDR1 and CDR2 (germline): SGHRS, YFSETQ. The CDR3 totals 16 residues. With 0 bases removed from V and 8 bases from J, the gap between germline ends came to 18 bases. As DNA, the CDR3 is TGCGCCAGCAGCTTGGCGGGGACTCCCATAACCCATGAGCAGTTCTTC. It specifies CASSLAGTPITHEQFF.

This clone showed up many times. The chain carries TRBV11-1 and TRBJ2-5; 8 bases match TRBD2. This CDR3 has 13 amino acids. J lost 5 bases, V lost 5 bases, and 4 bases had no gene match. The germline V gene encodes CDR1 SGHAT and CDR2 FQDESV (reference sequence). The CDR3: CASSREGGETQYF. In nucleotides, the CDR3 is TGTGCCAGCAGCCGGGAGGGCGGTGAGACCCAGTACTTC.

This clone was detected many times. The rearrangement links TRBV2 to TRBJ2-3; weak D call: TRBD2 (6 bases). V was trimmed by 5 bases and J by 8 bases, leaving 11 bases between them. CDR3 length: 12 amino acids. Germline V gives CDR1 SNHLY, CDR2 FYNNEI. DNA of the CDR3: TGTGCCAGCAGTAGACTAGATGCTACGCAGTATTTT. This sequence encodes CASSRLDATQYF. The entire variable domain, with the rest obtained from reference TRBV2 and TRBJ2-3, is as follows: EPEVTQTPSHQVTQMGQEVILRCVPISNHLYFYWYRQILGQKVEFLVSFYNNEISEKSEIFDDQFSVERPDGSNFTLKIRSTKLEDSAMYFCASSRLDATQYFGPGTRLTVL.

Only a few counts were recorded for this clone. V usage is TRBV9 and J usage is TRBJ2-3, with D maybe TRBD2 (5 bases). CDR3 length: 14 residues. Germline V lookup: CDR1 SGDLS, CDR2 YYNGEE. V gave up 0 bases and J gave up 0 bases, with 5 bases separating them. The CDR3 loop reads CASSVVASTDTQYF. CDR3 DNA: TGTGCCAGCAGCGTAGTAGCGAGCACAGATACGCAGTATTTT.

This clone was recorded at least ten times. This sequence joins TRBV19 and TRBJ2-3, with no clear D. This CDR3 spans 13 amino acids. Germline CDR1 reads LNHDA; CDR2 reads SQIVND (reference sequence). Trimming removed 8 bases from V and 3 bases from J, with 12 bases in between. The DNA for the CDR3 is TGTGCCAGTTCTTCACAGCATACAGATACGCAGTATTTT. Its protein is CASSSQHTDTQYF.

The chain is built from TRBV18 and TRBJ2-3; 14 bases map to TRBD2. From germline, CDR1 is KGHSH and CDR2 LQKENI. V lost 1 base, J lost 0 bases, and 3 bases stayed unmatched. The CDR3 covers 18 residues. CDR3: CASSPRLAGGTSTDTQYF. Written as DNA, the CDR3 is TGTGCCAGCTCACCACGACTAGCGGGGGGGACTAGCACAGATACGCAGTATTTT.

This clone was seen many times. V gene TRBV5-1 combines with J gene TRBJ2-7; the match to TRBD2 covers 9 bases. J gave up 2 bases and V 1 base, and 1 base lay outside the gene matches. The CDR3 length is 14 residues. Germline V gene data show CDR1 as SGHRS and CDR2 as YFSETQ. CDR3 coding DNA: TGCGCCAGCAGCTTGTCTAGCGGGACCTACGAGCAGTACTTC. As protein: CASSLSSGTYEQYF.

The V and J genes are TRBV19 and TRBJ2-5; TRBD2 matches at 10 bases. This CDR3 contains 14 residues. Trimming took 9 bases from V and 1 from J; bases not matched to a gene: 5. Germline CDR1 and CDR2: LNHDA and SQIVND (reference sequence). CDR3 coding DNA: TGTGCCAGCGGCGGACTAGCGGCCCAAGAGACCCAGTACTTC. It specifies CASGGLAAQETQYF.

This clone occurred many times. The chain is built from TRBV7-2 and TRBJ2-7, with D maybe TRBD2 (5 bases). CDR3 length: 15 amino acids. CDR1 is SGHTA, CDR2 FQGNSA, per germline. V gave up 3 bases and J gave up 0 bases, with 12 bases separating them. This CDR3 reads CASSLDPTSSYEQYF. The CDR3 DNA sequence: TGTGCCAGCAGCTTGGACCCAACTAGCTCCTACGAGCAGTACTTC.

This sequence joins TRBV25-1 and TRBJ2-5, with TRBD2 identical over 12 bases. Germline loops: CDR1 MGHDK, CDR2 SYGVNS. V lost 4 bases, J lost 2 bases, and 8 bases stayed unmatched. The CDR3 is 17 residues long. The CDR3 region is CASSGLAGEDAQETQYF. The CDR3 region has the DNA TGTGCCAGCAGTGGACTAGCGGGAGAGGATGCACAAGAGACCCAGTACTTC.

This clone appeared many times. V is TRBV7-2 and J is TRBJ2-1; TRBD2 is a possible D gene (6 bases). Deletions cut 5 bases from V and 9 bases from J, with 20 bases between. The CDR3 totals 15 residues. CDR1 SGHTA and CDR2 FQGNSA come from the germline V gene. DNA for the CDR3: TGTGCCAGCAGCCAGGCTGGTCTAGCGATGACTGAGCAGTTCTTC. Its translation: CASSQAGLAMTEQFF.

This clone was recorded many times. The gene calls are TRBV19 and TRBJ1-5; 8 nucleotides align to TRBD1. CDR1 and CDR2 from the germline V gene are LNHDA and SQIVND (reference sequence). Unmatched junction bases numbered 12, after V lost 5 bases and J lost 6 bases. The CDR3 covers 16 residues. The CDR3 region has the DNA TGTGCCAGTAGTTCATTCGTTCAGGGGGCAACTCAGCCCCAGCATTTT. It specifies CASSSFVQGATQPQHF.

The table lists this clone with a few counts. CDR3 protein: CASSLGYRGLAAKNIQYF. CDR3 bases: TGTGCCAGCAGCTTGGGGTACAGGGGGCTGGCAGCCAAAAACATTCAGTACTTC. This sequence joins TRBV5-6 and TRBJ2-4; 9 bases align to TRBD1. The CDR3 is made up of 18 amino acids. V gave up 0 bases and J gave up 0 bases; unmatched junction bases: 7. CDR1 SGHDT and CDR2 YYEEEE come from the germline V gene.